This TCR beta chain derives from a study of blood T cells in healthy people across ages. Next came a second PCR, run for roughly 6 to 11 cycles, which used a sample-barcoded 5' primer along with a J-beta primer mix. TCRdb recomputed calls from the 5' RACE reads with MiXCR, one row per CDR3 protein. In the table there are around 990,000 distinct CDR3 sequences, around 27% of which are singletons. Germline V gene sequence: CDR1 SGHTA, CDR2 FQGNSA. V was pared by 0 bases and J by 10 bases, with 10 bases between. CDR3 size: 14 residues. These data were also filed under a second study, of T cells of mothers and their children. Per that paper: The study found slightly higher but non-significant overlap in related versus unrelated mother-child pairs.

The TCR sequence derives from a girl aged 2-10 years in good health. The rearrangement links TRBV7-2 to TRBJ1-6, with D uncertain. The specimen was blood. The DNA of the CDR3 is TGTGCCAGCAGCTTAGCCCACGTACGATCACCCCTCCACTTT. It translates to CASSLAHVRSPLHF. Full variable domain (rest looked up from reference TRBV7-2 and TRBJ1-6): GAGVSQSPSNKVTEKGKDVELRCDPISGHTALYWYRQSLGQGLEFLIYFQGNSAPDKSGLPSDRFSAERTGGSVSTLTIQRTQQEDSAVYLCASSLAHVRSPLHFGNGTRLTVT.